This TCR beta chain was observed in a study of blood T cell repertoires in COVID-19 (dated by TCRdb to 2018 to 2021). Concerning the study at large: The collaborator samples originated in the United States, Italy and Spain and spanned the acute and convalescent phases of COVID-19. Nearly every sample came with metadata listing a de-identified subject ID, COVID-19 status, age in years and sex. Subjects who had been exposed to COVID-19, were actively infected with it, or had recovered from it provided the deeply sampled blood TCRbeta repertoires that made up the dataset. The material from the prospective study consisted of cDNA or gDNA derived from T cells, B-cell-depleted T cells, or PBMCs. The repertoires were made available in a free public database intended to serve as a resource for research on the immune response to SARS-CoV-2. Samples came from the ongoing ImmuneRACE study (first 160 participants) plus 1,254 subjects from 6 global collaborators. HLA class I and class II types, where available, came from metadata supplied by the sample provider rather than from assay-based typing. Broader findings and caveats from the paper: The amount of clinical and demographic metadata varied by source and participant and was provided uncurated.

Comments on this clone: No cognate antigen has been identified for it. Qualities for individual bases were not recorded, and no much larger clone is one base off.

Trimming costs V 3 bases and J 5 bases, and their ends lie 13 bases apart. Looking up the germline V gene (reference sequence) yields CDR1 LNHDA and CDR2 SQIVND. Measured from the cysteine to the phenylalanine, the CDR3 is 14 residues long. Only CDR3 DNA remains: 42 bases, in frame from the first base. Participants in the prospective study were aged 18 to 89 years, lived in approximately 26 United States geographic areas, and enrolled through a virtual design. In the prospective study, cohorts were assigned on the basis of participant-reported clinical history obtained from a screening survey and a study questionnaire. Exposed participants had been in contact, within 2 weeks of entering the study, with a person who had a PCR-confirmed or clinician-diagnosed case of COVID-19. Mobile phlebotomists in the prospective study collected whole blood, serum and a nasopharyngeal or oropharyngeal swab from every participant. Additional blood draws and questionnaires over an approximately 2-month period could optionally be provided by prospective study participants. Prospective study blood samples were shipped either frozen or at room temperature before DNA extraction.

The immunoSEQ Assay, a bias-controlled multiplex PCR, was used to amplify TCRbeta CDR3 regions from genomic DNA. In the source study's methods: Nucleated cell counts per sample were estimated from amplification of reference gene primers within the assay. To quantify the absolute abundance of each unique TCRbeta CDR3 rearrangement, sequence reads were collapsed and filtered. For each sample, productive Simpson clonality was calculated by taking the square root of Simpson's diversity index across productive rearrangements. The source is immuneACCESS, and TCRdb retained only in-frame sequences with V and J called. Part of the clones is not carried over; for the studies checked, unresolved V genes explain less than half of this, and the remainder is unexplained. The V and J calls and clone size were taken over from that table, and D and trimming were inferred from the DNA. Here the sample has about 430,000 clones; approximately 90% occur a single time. Of the sample, 1.4% is held by the ten largest clones.

The rearrangement joined TRBV19 to TRBJ1-2; the D gene is perhaps TRBD1, on 6 matching bases. The sequenced sample was PBMCs or T cells enriched from blood (not recorded which). The source of this sequence is a woman younger than 30 who had been exposed to COVID-19. The CDR3 region has the sequence CASSIEGHSYGYTF. The nucleotides read TGTGCCAGTAGTATCGAGGGACACTCATATGGCTACACCTTC. Reference TRBV19 and TRBJ1-2 genes cover what lies past the CDR3, so the full variable domain is DGGITQSPKYLFRKEGQNVTLSCEQNLNHDAMYWYRQDPGQGLRLIYYSQIVNDFQKGDIAEGYSVSREKKESFPLTVTSAQKNPTAFYLCASSIEGHSYGYTFGSGTRLTVV.